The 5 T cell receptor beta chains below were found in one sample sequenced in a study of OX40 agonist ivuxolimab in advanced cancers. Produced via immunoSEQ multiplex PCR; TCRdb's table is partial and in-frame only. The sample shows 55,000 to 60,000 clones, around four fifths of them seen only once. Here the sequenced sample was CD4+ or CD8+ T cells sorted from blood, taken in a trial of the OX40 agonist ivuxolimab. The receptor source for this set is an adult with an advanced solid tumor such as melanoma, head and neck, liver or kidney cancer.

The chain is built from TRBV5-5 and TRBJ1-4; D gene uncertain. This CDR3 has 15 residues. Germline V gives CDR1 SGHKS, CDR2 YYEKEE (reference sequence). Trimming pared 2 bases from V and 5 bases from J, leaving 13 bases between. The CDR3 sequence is CASSLGRPGNEKLFF. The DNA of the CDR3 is TGTGCCAGCAGCTTAGGGCGGCCGGGGAATGAAAAACTGTTTTTT. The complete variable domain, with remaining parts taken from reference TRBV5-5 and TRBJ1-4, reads DAGVTQSPTHLIKTRGQQVTLRCSPISGHKSVSWYQQVLGQGPQFIFQYYEKEERGRGNFPDRFSARQFPNYSSELNVNALLLGDSALYLCASSLGRPGNEKLFFGSGTQLSVL.

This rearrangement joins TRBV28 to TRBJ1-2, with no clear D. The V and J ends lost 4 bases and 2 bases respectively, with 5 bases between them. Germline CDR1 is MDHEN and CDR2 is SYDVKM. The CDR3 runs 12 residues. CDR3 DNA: TGTGCCAGCAGTTCCGACAACTATGGCTACACCTTC. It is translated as CASSSDNYGYTF.

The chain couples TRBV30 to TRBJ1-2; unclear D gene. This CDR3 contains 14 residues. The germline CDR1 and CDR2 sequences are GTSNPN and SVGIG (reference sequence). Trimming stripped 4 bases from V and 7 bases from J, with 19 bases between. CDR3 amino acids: CAWTTWYRNVGYTF. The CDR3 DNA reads TGTGCCTGGACCACTTGGTACAGAAATGTTGGCTACACCTTC.

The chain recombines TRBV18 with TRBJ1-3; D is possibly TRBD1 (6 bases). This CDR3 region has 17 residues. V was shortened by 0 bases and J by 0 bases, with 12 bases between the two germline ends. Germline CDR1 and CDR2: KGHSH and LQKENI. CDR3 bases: TGTGCCAGCTCACCACCGAACAGGGCCCTCTCTGGAAACACCATATATTTT. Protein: CASSPPNRALSGNTIYF.

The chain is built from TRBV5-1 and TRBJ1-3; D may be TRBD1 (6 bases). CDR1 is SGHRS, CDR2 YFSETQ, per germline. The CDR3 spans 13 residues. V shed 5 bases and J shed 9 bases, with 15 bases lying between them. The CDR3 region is CASRQYGGGTIYF. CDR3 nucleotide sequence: TGCGCCAGCAGGCAGTACGGGGGCGGCACCATATATTTT.